The clone carrying this TCR beta chain was detected once. Its target is unknown. The test was conducted at deep level. A 200 ng quantity of DNA, 30,000 to 35,000 T cell genomes, went into the sorted-subset replicate PCRs. The data were produced by immunoSEQ multiplex PCR, yet TCRdb's version contains in-frame clones alone and is incomplete. The sample shows 1.6 million or so clones, around 98.5% of them seen only once. These data are taken from a study of shared clonotypes between healthy human individuals. Study results and limitations: Among the subsets, naive ones generally showed larger estimated richness than memory ones.

Germline V gene data show CDR1 as ENHRY and CDR2 as SYGVKD. The CDR3 has 15 amino acids. V shed 2 bases and J 6 bases; nucleotides not matched to a gene: 6. The specimen was naive CD4+ T cells sorted from blood. Subset reported: CD45RA+ positively selected. The TCR comes from a young man in good health. V and J are TRBV10-3 and TRBJ2-7; TRBD1 matches at 11 bases. CDR3 bases: TGTGCCATCAGTGAGGTTCCGGGACAGGGGGGCGAGCAGTACTTC. It specifies CAISEVPGQGGEQYF.